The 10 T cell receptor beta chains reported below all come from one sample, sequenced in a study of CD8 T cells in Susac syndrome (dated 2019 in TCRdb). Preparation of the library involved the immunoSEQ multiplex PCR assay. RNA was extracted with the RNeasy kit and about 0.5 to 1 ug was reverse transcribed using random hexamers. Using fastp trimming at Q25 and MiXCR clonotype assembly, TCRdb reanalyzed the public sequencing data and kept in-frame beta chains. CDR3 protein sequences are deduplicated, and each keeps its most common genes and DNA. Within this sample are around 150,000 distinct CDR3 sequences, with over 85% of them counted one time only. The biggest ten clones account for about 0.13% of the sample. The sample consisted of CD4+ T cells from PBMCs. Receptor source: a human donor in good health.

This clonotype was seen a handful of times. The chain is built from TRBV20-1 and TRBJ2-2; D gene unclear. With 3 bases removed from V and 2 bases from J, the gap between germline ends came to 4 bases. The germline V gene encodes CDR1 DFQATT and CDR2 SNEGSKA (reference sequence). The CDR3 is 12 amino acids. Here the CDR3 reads CSASGNTGELFF. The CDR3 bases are TGCAGTGCTAGTGGCAACACCGGGGAGCTGTTTTTT.

CDR3 nucleotide sequence: TGTGCCAGCAGCCAAGTTTTAGCTTCCTACGAGCAGTACTTC. Encoded protein: CASSQVLASYEQYF. The rearrangement uses TRBV3-1 and TRBJ2-7, with unresolved D. With 1 base removed from V and 1 base from J, the gap between germline ends came to 8 bases. The CDR3 runs 14 residues. The V gene's germline CDR1 is LGHDT and CDR2 YNNKEL (reference sequence).

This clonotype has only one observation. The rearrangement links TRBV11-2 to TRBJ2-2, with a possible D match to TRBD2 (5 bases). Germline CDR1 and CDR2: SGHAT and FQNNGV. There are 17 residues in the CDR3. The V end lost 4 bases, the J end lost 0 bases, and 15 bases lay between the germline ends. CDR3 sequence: CASSSQPPGTNTGELFF. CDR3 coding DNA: TGTGCCAGCAGCTCACAGCCGCCGGGGACGAACACCGGGGAGCTGTTTTTT.

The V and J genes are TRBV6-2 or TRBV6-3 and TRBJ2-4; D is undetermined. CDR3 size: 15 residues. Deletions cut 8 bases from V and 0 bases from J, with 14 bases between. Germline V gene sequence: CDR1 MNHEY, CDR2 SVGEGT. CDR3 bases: TGTGCCAGCTCACTTGCGAGTCTAGCCAAAAACATTCAGTACTTC. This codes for CASSLASLAKNIQYF.

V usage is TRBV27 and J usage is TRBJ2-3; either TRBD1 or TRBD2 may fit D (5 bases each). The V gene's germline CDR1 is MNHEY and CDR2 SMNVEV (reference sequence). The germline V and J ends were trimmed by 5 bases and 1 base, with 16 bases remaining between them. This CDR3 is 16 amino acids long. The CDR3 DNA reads TGTGCCAGCAGTCGGGACCCTCCGAGGGGCACAGATACGCAGTATTTT. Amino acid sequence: CASSRDPPRGTDTQYF.

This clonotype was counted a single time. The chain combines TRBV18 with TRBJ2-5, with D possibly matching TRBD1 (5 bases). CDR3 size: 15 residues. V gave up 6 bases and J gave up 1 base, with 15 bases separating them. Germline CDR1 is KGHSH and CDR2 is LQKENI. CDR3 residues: CASSLDIFSQETQYF. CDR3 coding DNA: TGTGCCAGCTCCTTGGACATTTTTTCCCAAGAGACCCAGTACTTC.

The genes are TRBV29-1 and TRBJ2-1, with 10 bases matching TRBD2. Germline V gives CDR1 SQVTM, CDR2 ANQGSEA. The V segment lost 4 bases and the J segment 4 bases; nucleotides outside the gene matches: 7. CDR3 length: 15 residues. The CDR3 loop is CSVVVAGGSYNEQFF. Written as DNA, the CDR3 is TGCAGCGTTGTGGTAGCGGGGGGTTCGTACAATGAGCAGTTCTTC.

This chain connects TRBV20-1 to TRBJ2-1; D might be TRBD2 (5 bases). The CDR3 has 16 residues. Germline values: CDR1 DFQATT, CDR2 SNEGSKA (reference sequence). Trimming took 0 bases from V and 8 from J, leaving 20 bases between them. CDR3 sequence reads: CSARDVVASAGDEQFF. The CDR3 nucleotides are TGCAGTGCTAGAGATGTTGTCGCTAGTGCCGGGGATGAGCAGTTCTTC.

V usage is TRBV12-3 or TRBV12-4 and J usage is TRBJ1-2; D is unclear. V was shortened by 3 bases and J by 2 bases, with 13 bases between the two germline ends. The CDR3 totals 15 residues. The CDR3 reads CASSFGGRGNYGYTF. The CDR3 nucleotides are TGTGCCAGCAGTTTCGGTGGGAGAGGGAACTATGGCTACACCTTC.

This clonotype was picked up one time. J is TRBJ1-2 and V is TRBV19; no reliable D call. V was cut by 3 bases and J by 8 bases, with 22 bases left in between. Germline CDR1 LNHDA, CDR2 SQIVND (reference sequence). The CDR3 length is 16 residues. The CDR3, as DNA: TGTGCCAGTAGTATCCTGGGGTCCCATCTCGGATCAGGCTACACCTTC. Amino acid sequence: CASSILGSHLGSGYTF.